This T cell receptor (beta chain) is drawn from a study of blood T cell repertoires in COVID-19. Study overall: COVID-19 samples collected from the United States, Italy and Spain covered acute and convalescent phases. T cells, B-cell-depleted T cells, or PBMCs provided the cDNA or gDNA that served as material.

Per the study methods: Scientists estimated how many nucleated cells there were by amplifying reference gene primers. Profiled with immunoSEQ multiplex PCR; TCRdb holds only in-frame clones, not every one. That table gives V, J and clone size, and the DNA gave D and trimming. The top ten hold about 4% of the sample, which has about 42,000 clones, approximately 89% seen once. CDR1 LNHDA and CDR2 SQIVND come from the germline V gene (reference sequence). The J segment lost 2 bases and the V segment lost 8 bases, leaving 9 bases of the junction unmatched. The CDR3 spans 15 residues. This receptor was identified in a human donor in a cohort sampled during active COVID-19. The sequencing input was peripheral blood. V is TRBV19 and J is TRBJ2-7, with 10 nucleotides matching TRBD1. CDR3 amino acids: CASRRGQGTTYEQYF. The CDR3 DNA follows: TGTGCCAGTCGCCGGGGACAGGGGACTACCTACGAGCAGTACTTC.